The 2 T cell receptor beta chains in this list originate from one sample, sequenced in a study of blood T cell repertoires in COVID-19 (dated by TCRdb to about 2020). Receptors were amplified or captured by the immunoSEQ multiplex PCR assay. TCRdb holds this immuneACCESS table with in-frame rearrangements only. Some clones are missing; in checked studies, unresolved V genes explain under half, and the rest has no known cause. Counted in this sample were about 200,000 clones; about 81% of them appeared once. The ten biggest clones cover 7% to 10% of the sample. Sequencing was carried out using peripheral blood. Every receptor here comes from a woman older than 75 with COVID-19, enrolled during active disease.

CDR3 region: CASTRTGVNYGYTF. The CDR3 bases are TGTGCCAGCACACGGACAGGGGTTAACTATGGCTACACCTTC. The rearrangement uses TRBV2 and TRBJ1-2; 9 bases are shared with TRBD1. CDR1 SNHLY and CDR2 FYNNEI come from the germline V gene. This CDR3 spans 14 amino acids. With 7 bases clipped from V and 1 base from J, the junction kept 4 bases outside the gene matches.

This clone was counted once. V and J are TRBV7-9 and TRBJ1-1; D might be TRBD1 (5 bases). Trimming shortened V by 6 bases and J by 4 bases, and 15 bases separated the two germline ends. The CDR3 sequence is 14 residues long. Germline CDR1 reads SEHNR; CDR2 reads FQNEAQ (reference sequence). The chain's CDR3 is CASRPGTSGTEAFF. In nucleotides, the CDR3 is TGTGCCAGCAGACCTGGGACTTCGGGCACTGAAGCTTTCTTT.